These 22 T cell receptor beta chains originate from one sample sequenced in a study of T cell responses to AZD1222 COVID-19 vaccine. This table comes from immunoSEQ multiplex PCR, and its TCRdb copy is limited to in-frame clones, with some not included. The sample holds more than 110,000 clones, just over 85% seen once. The sample was peripheral blood, taken on day 0 of AZD1222 vaccination. The source of these receptors is an adult in good health.

V and J are TRBV25-1 and TRBJ2-2, with TRBD1 identical over 11 bases. The CDR3 length is 15 residues. CDR1 is MGHDK and CDR2 is SYGVNS in the germline V gene. V was pared by 7 bases and J by 8 bases, with 9 bases of the junction left unmatched. Here the CDR3 reads CASKGQGASTGELFF. The CDR3 DNA reads as TGTGCCAGCAAAGGACAGGGGGCTTCGACTGGGGAGCTGTTTTTT. Drawing the rest from reference TRBV25-1 and TRBJ2-2, the complete variable domain is EADIYQTPRYLVIGTGKKITLECSQTMGHDKMYWYQQDPGMELHLIHYSYGVNSTEKGDLSSESTVSRIRTEHFPLTLESARPSHTSQYLCASKGQGASTGELFFGEGSRLTVL.

This clone was observed a single time. This CDR3 is CASRDRSNTDTQYF. The DNA of the CDR3 is TGTGCCAGCCGGGACAGATCTAACACAGATACGCAGTATTTT. The V gene is TRBV19, the J gene TRBJ2-3, with TRBD1 matching over 7 bases. The CDR3 runs to 14 residues. The V gene's germline CDR1 is LNHDA and CDR2 SQIVND (reference sequence). V shed 9 bases, J shed 2 bases, and the junction held 8 bases outside the gene matches.

J is TRBJ1-4 and V is TRBV15, with D perhaps matching TRBD1 (5 bases). Germline V gives CDR1 LNHNV, CDR2 YYDKDF (reference sequence). The CDR3 is 14 amino acids. The germline V and J ends were trimmed by 8 bases and 9 bases, with 19 bases remaining between them. CDR3 loop: CATRGAGTVQKLFF. The CDR3 DNA reads TGTGCCACCCGCGGGGCAGGGACCGTCCAAAAACTGTTTTTT.

This chain uses TRBV6-5 with TRBJ2-1; the D is unclear. CDR1 and CDR2 from the germline V gene are MNHEY and SVGAGI. This CDR3 spans 13 amino acids. Trimming shortened V by 2 bases and J by 4 bases, and 6 bases separated the two germline ends. CDR3 protein: CASSYNTYNEQFF. CDR3 DNA sequence: TGTGCCAGCAGTTACAACACGTACAATGAGCAGTTCTTC.

V is TRBV12-3 or TRBV12-4 and J is TRBJ2-5; TRBD1 matches 8 bases. CDR3 length: 12 residues. Trimming took 6 bases from V and 5 from J; bases not matched to a gene: 2. The CDR3 here is CASSRDRETQYF. The CDR3 nucleotides are TGTGCCAGCAGCCGGGACAGGGAGACCCAGTACTTC.

This clone was counted only a few times. The V call is TRBV4-2, the J call TRBJ2-5; D unclear. The CDR3 has 17 amino acids. Germline V gene sequence: CDR1 LGHNA, CDR2 YNFKEQ. V was clipped by 4 bases and J by 3 bases, with 21 bases between them. CDR3 residues: CASSLTMARYWEETQYF. The CDR3 DNA follows: TGTGCCAGCAGCCTTACCATGGCGAGATACTGGGAAGAGACCCAGTACTTC.

The chain uses TRBV20-1 and TRBJ2-1, with a tentative D call TRBD2 (5 bases). The CDR3 runs 11 residues. V was trimmed by 5 bases and J by 4 bases, leaving 6 bases between them. Germline values: CDR1 DFQATT, CDR2 SNEGSKA (reference sequence). The DNA for the CDR3 is TGCAGTGCTGGACTTTACAATGAGCAGTTCTTC. Translating it yields CSAGLYNEQFF.

The V and J genes are TRBV14 and TRBJ1-2; no clear D gene. Per germline, CDR1 SGHDN and CDR2 FVKESK. The length of the CDR3 is 11 residues. Trimming removed 1 base at V and 9 bases at J, with 6 bases between. CDR3 in DNA: TGTGCCAGCAGCCAAGGCCCTAGCTACACCTTC. Its protein product is CASSQGPSYTF.

This clone was found once. This chain links TRBV6-5 with TRBJ1-5, with TRBD1 matching 7 bases. This CDR3 spans 16 amino acids. Losses at the gene ends were 4 bases for V and 4 bases for J; bases not matched to a gene: 10. Germline V gene sequence: CDR1 MNHEY, CDR2 SVGAGI. CDR3 nucleotides: TGTGCCAGCAGTTCGACCAGGACAGGAATAAATCAGCCCCAGCATTTT. This encodes CASSSTRTGINQPQHF.

The genes are TRBV11-2 and TRBJ1-4, with a possible D match to TRBD1 (5 bases). The V end was cut by 5 bases, the J end by 7 bases, with 20 bases between. The V gene's germline CDR1 is SGHAT and CDR2 FQNNGV. This CDR3 spans 16 amino acids. CDR3 sequence: CASSPLTGRLREKLFF. CDR3 nucleotide sequence: TGTGCCAGCAGCCCTCTTACAGGACGGCTTCGTGAAAAACTGTTTTTT.

J is TRBJ1-3 and V is TRBV30; 9 nucleotides align to TRBD1. The CDR3 contains 16 residues. CDR1 is GTSNPN, CDR2 SVGIG, per germline (reference sequence). Trimming cost V 2 bases and J 1 base; bases outside gene matches: 6. CDR3 sequence: CAWSRQGQGSGNTIYF. CDR3 nucleotide sequence: TGTGCCTGGAGTCGCCAGGGACAGGGTTCTGGAAACACCATATATTTT.

V usage is TRBV6-1 and J usage is TRBJ1-1; D ambiguous. The length of the CDR3 is 15 residues. The V end lost 1 base, the J end lost 0 bases, and 9 bases lay between the germline ends. Germline loops: CDR1 MNHNS, CDR2 SASEGT. The CDR3: CASSEGPEMNTEAFF. CDR3 sequence (DNA): TGTGCCAGCAGTGAAGGCCCAGAGATGAACACTGAAGCTTTCTTT.

This chain uses TRBV19 with TRBJ1-6; D may be TRBD1 (6 bases). Germline V gene lookup returns CDR1 LNHDA and CDR2 SQIVND (reference sequence). Trimming removed 5 bases at V and 8 bases at J, with 16 bases between. The CDR3 contains 15 residues. The CDR3 reads CASSFGDRSYSPLHF. Here the CDR3 DNA reads TGTGCCAGTAGTTTTGGAGACAGGAGTTATTCACCCCTCCACTTT.

This chain links TRBV29-1 with TRBJ2-7; TRBD2 might be the D (6 bases). Germline V gene lookup returns CDR1 SQVTM and CDR2 ANQGSEA. The CDR3 runs 14 residues. Trimming pared 4 bases from V and 0 bases from J, leaving 13 bases between. DNA of the CDR3: TGCAGCGTTGGGAGGGCGCTAAGCTCCTACGAGCAGTACTTC. Translated: CSVGRALSSYEQYF.

The gene calls are TRBV6-5 and TRBJ2-7; 7 positions match TRBD2. Germline-derived CDR1 and CDR2 are MNHEY and SVGAGI. V shed 7 bases and J 3 bases; nucleotides not matched to a gene: 9. The CDR3 contains 14 residues. In DNA form, the CDR3 reads TGTGCCAGCATAAAGAGTAGCGGGCTCTACGAGCAGTACTTC. Residues: CASIKSSGLYEQYF.

The V call is TRBV6-5, the J call TRBJ1-3, with D maybe TRBD1 (6 bases). Looked up from germline, CDR1 is MNHEY and CDR2 is SVGAGI. CDR3 length equals 15 residues. Trimming pared 2 bases from V and 1 base from J, leaving 9 bases between. The CDR3 DNA follows: TGTGCCAGCAGTTACGGAGACAGGTCTGGAAACACCATATATTTT. Translation: CASSYGDRSGNTIYF.

This chain joins TRBV10-1 and TRBJ1-1, with D unresolved. Germline CDR1 and CDR2: WNHNN and SYGVQD (reference sequence). Trimming left V 0 bases short and J 0 bases short, with 5 bases between. This CDR3 is built from 14 residues. In DNA, the CDR3 is TGCGCCAGCAGTGAGTCGTCGCTGAACACTGAAGCTTTCTTT. This codes for CASSESSLNTEAFF.

The V call is TRBV4-3, the J call TRBJ2-4; 8 bases are a match to TRBD2. J lost 8 bases, V lost 0 bases, and 9 bases had no gene match. Per the germline V gene, CDR1 is LGHNA and CDR2 is YSLEER. This CDR3 has 16 residues. The CDR3 reads CASSQDLSGSRDIQYF. As DNA, the CDR3 is TGCGCCAGCAGCCAAGATCTCAGCGGGAGTCGGGACATTCAGTACTTC.

This chain links TRBV6-4 with TRBJ2-2; tentatively, D is TRBD1 (6 bases). CDR3 length: 15 residues. Germline CDR1 is MRHNA and CDR2 is SNTAGT. V lost 6 bases to trimming and J lost 3 bases, with 14 bases between them. CDR3 nucleotides: TGTGCCAGCAGAGAGGGACAAAGGGACACCGGGGAGCTGTTTTTT. This sequence encodes CASREGQRDTGELFF.

The chain carries TRBV7-3 and TRBJ2-1; a possible D gene is TRBD2 (5 bases). CDR3 length equals 15 residues. Germline V gene sequence: CDR1 SGHTA, CDR2 FQGTGA. The germline V and J ends were trimmed by 3 bases and 8 bases, with 17 bases remaining between them. The CDR3 protein is CASSLQSRPGDEQFF. The CDR3 coding sequence is TGTGCCAGCAGCTTGCAGAGTAGGCCCGGGGATGAGCAGTTCTTC. The full variable domain, in which reference TRBV7-3 and TRBJ2-1 provide the parts outside the CDR3, is GAGVSQTPSNKVTEKGKYVELRCDPISGHTALYWYRQSLGQGPEFLIYFQGTGAADDSGLPNDRFFAVRPEGSVSTLKIQRTERGDSAVYLCASSLQSRPGDEQFFGPGTRLTVL.

This clone was detected only once. The rearrangement joins TRBV4-2 to TRBJ1-1; no clear D gene. This CDR3 region has 15 residues. Germline CDR1 and CDR2: LGHNA and YNFKEQ. Trimming left V 0 bases short and J 6 bases short, with 14 bases between. CDR3 in amino acids: CASSQEGLVGAEAFF. CDR3 sequence (DNA): TGTGCCAGCAGCCAAGAAGGGTTGGTAGGAGCTGAAGCTTTCTTT.

This chain uses TRBV29-1 with TRBJ1-2; TRBD1 matches 8 bases. The CDR3 runs 13 residues. The germline V gene has CDR1 SQVTM and CDR2 ANQGSEA. J was trimmed by 7 bases and V by 6 bases; bases with no gene match: 10. The CDR3 reads CSVDRDRKGGYTF. CDR3 nucleotides: TGCAGCGTCGATAGGGACAGGAAGGGTGGCTACACCTTC.